This TCR beta chain is from a study of blood T cell repertoires in COVID-19. About the study: The United States, Italy and Spain provided the acute and convalescent COVID-19 samples. Nucleic acid was either cDNA or gDNA, and it came from T cells, B-cell-depleted T cells, or PBMCs.

CDR3 length: 16 amino acids. Germline-derived CDR1 and CDR2 are SGHTA and FQGTGA. The ends lost 0 bases at V and 4 bases at J; junction bases unmatched: 8. Original handling: Estimated nucleated cell counts came from reference gene primer amplification. The repertoire was sequenced with immunoSEQ multiplex PCR; TCRdb's copy has only in-frame clones and lacks some. That table gives V, J and clone size, and the DNA gave D and trimming. The sample consists of 150,000 to 200,000 clones, approximately 84% of them appearing once. The origin of this receptor is a woman aged 45-60 years with COVID-19, enrolled during active disease. This chain connects TRBV7-3 to TRBJ1-1; 7 positions match TRBD1. The sequencing sample was made of peripheral blood. The chain's CDR3 is CASSLTLAGGPTEAFF. CDR3 in DNA: TGTGCCAGCAGCTTAACGTTAGCAGGGGGACCCACTGAAGCTTTCTTT.